The TCR beta chain under discussion was sequenced for a study of beta chain features in type 1 diabetes (dated by TCRdb to the late 2010s). Looking at the study overall: Patients and healthy donors did not differ in mean age, gender distribution, total cell number or subset yield. Regulatory and stem cell-like memory subsets were isolated from only 8 patients and roughly eight healthy donors, whereas naive and central memory subsets came from all 30 or so donors. The study compared TCRB repertoires of sorted circulating CD4+ T cell subsets between recently diagnosed type 1 diabetes patients and matched healthy donors. Across all samples, approximately 100 million sorted cells were examined, and cell number per subset correlated strongly with RNA yield.

The entire isolated RNA was reverse transcribed using the High Capacity cDNA Reverse Transcription Kit, and thus expressed TCRB transcripts were sequenced. Survey-depth immunoSEQ sequencing was performed on stem cell-like memory T cell samples, with an average of around 920,000 total reads per sample. After sorted cells were lysed in RLT buffer, RNA was extracted with DNase-treated RNeasy Micro or Mini kits, with the choice depending on cell number. To prevent cross-contamination, each cell subset was processed individually, whereas patient and healthy donor samples were processed jointly. The immunoSEQ multiplex PCR was used to amplify TCRB sequences from cDNA, generating 87-bp fragments that spanned the CDR3 region. Amplicons were sequenced on the Illumina HiSeq platform. As for how the authors treated the data: PCR bias was computationally corrected using synthetic template baselines, reads within Hamming distance 2 were collapsed, and singletons that could not be merged were discarded. Reads were aligned against IMGT so that V, D and J genes, CDR3 length and insertions or deletions at six rearrangement sites could be assigned. Clonotype counts were normalized to sorted cell number within each subset before computing true diversity and Gini coefficients with the tcR R package. The overlap coefficient, calculated on TCRB nucleotide sequences, was used to quantify repertoire sharing. Entries here come from immuneACCESS through TCRdb and include only in-frame sequences with V and J called. Some clones fail to appear in such tables; in the studies checked, an unresolved V gene covers under half of the shortfall, and the cause of the remainder is unknown. Clonal size and the V and J genes are those of that table, whereas D and trimming came from the DNA. For this sample there are approximately 90,000 clones; around a third appear just once. The top ten hold 0.35% to 0.45% of the sample.

This clone was counted a few times. Its antigen remains unidentified. Base qualities are not at hand, and no much larger clone is one base apart. Study-wide findings and limitations: At VDJ recombination sites, type 1 diabetes patients had fewer insertions and more deleted nucleotides, which implies abnormalities in thymic rearrangement. Shorter templates might be favored by PCR, yet because patient and control samples were amplified and corrected together, any such skew would affect both groups equally. A moderate but significant shortening of TCRB CDR3 length was observed in type 1 diabetes patients in all four CD4+ subsets. HLA sub-analyses involved small numbers of individuals, so any influence of HLA type on TCRB rearrangement remained unresolved. The naive, central memory and regulatory TCRB repertoires appeared to resemble one another more closely among patients than among healthy donors. Because cDNA rather than genomic DNA was sequenced, highly expressing activated cells could have been over-represented, although no difference in activation and CD3 levels was found between groups.

A single peripheral blood draw of approximately 100 mL on average was collected from each donor into heparinised tubes. Naive, central memory, regulatory and stem cell-like memory CD4+ T cells were sorted on a BD FACSAria II using a panel including CD45RO, CCR7, CD25, CD127, CD95 and CD27. Purity was above 95% for every sorted population. PBMCs were isolated immediately by Lymphoprep density gradient centrifugation and stained directly without culture. To minimize batch effects, samples were stained and sorted in pairs, one healthy donor with one patient per experiment. The germline V gene yields MGHRA for CDR1 and YSYEKL for CDR2. V is trimmed back by 0 bases and J by 3 bases, and the junction contains 7 bases that no gene match accounts for. Measured from the cysteine to the phenylalanine, the CDR3 is 17 residues long. Kept here is only the CDR3 DNA, which spans 51 bases and is read in frame from base 1.

Input material: stem cell memory CD4+ T cells from blood. The sample's cell subset or site, from its label and the paper: stem cell-like memory CD4+ T cells. This chain is built from TRBV4-1 and TRBJ2-3, and TRBD2 matches 9 of the central bases. This clonotype was sampled from a woman younger than 30 in good health. The DNA is as follows: TGCGCCAGCAGCCAAGATCCAGCGGGGGGAATTACAGATACGCAGTATTTT. This is translated as CASSQDPAGGITDTQYF.